These 20 T cell receptor beta chains share one sample of origin, sequenced in a study of T cells in Graves' hyperthyroidism and ophthalmopathy. Amplification of TCR beta CDR3 regions used RNA as the template. In the first-round RT-PCR of the TCR CDR3, the HTBI primer set was used. Using its own MiXCR run on the multiplex PCR reads, TCRdb lists one record per CDR3 protein. The sample contains 450,000 to 600,000 distinct CDR3 sequences, just under 20% of which appear only once. The sequencing input was blood. Receptor source: a man aged 35-49 years with Graves' ophthalmopathy.

V and J are TRBV6-2 or TRBV6-3 and TRBJ2-2, with TRBD2 matching over 8 bases. This CDR3 comprises 17 residues. Germline trimming cut 6 bases from V and 1 base from J; bases unmatched to any gene: 10. Germline CDR1 and CDR2: MNHEY and SVGEGT. CDR3 nucleotide sequence: TGTGCCAGCAGCCCCCTCTTGACTAGCGTGAACACCGGGGAGCTGTTTTTT. This translates into CASSPLLTSVNTGELFF.

DNA of the CDR3: TGCGCCAGCAGCTTGGCCCTGTTAGATACGCAGTATTTT. Amino acids: CASSLALLDTQYF. The V call is TRBV5-1, the J call TRBJ2-3, with no clear D. This CDR3 comprises 13 residues. Germline V CDR1 and CDR2: SGHRS, YFSETQ. Trimming shortened V by 0 bases and J by 5 bases, and 7 bases separated the two germline ends.

This clonotype appeared many times. The chain employs TRBV28 and TRBJ2-1; D may be TRBD1 or TRBD2 (6 bases each). There are 16 residues in the CDR3. Germline V gene sequence: CDR1 MDHEN, CDR2 SYDVKM. V dropped 7 bases and J dropped 4 bases, with 20 bases sitting between them. The CDR3 DNA follows: TGTGCCAGCACCCCCTTAGGGGGGAGGACTTACAATGAGCAGTTCTTC. This translates into CASTPLGGRTYNEQFF.

The V gene is TRBV12-5, the J gene TRBJ2-4; D is possibly TRBD2 (6 bases). The CDR3 covers 17 residues. Looked up from germline, CDR1 is LGHNT and CDR2 is FRNRAP. V was trimmed by 2 bases and J by 1 base, leaving 15 bases between them. CDR3 coding DNA: TGTGCTAGTGGTTTGCGACATTGGGGGGAGGCCAAAAACATTCAGTACTTC. Translated: CASGLRHWGEAKNIQYF.

Many counts were recorded for this clonotype. CDR3 sequence: CAWSRFAADMSQPQHF. The CDR3 region has the DNA TGTGCCTGGAGTAGATTCGCAGCCGATATGAGTCAGCCCCAGCATTTT. The rearrangement joins TRBV30 to TRBJ1-5; D unclear. The CDR3 loop spans 16 amino acids. Germline V gives CDR1 GTSNPN, CDR2 SVGIG (reference sequence). V lost 2 bases and J 6 bases, leaving 20 bases between the germline ends.

This clonotype came up many times. The genes are TRBV20-1 and TRBJ2-1, with 8 bases fitting TRBD2. The V gene end was trimmed by 2 bases and the J gene end by 0 bases; junction bases not matched to a gene: 3. The CDR3 length is 15 residues. Germline loops: CDR1 DFQATT, CDR2 SNEGSKA (reference sequence). The CDR3 bases are TGCAGTGCTAGAACGGGGGGGAGCTCCTACAATGAGCAGTTCTTC. This encodes CSARTGGSSYNEQFF.

This clonotype was detected a few times. V is TRBV2 and J is TRBJ2-2; 9 nucleotides align to TRBD2. V lost 5 bases and J lost 3; bases outside the gene matches: 7. The CDR3 has 16 residues. The V gene's germline CDR1 is SNHLY and CDR2 FYNNEI. The CDR3 loop reads CASSIRASGDTGELFF. CDR3 nucleotide sequence: TGTGCCAGCAGTATTCGGGCTAGCGGGGACACCGGGGAGCTGTTTTTT.

This clonotype was detected only a few times. CDR3 residues: CAISLSSRGDGYTF. DNA for the CDR3: TGTGCCATCAGTTTGTCCTCAAGGGGGGATGGCTACACCTTC. The rearrangement uses TRBV10-3 and TRBJ1-2, with a possible D match to TRBD1 (6 bases). Looked up from germline, CDR1 is ENHRY and CDR2 is SYGVKD. The CDR3 loop spans 14 amino acids. Trimming cost V 5 bases and J 6 bases, with 16 bases left between them.

This clonotype was counted at least ten times. The CDR3 nucleotides are TGTGCCAGCAGCCCTTTCGGGGCCCAAGAGACCCAGTACTTC. As protein: CASSPFGAQETQYF. V gene TRBV28 combines with J gene TRBJ2-5; D may be TRBD1 or TRBD2 (5 bases each). The CDR3 spans 14 residues. The germline CDR1 and CDR2 sequences are MDHEN and SYDVKM. V lost 6 bases, J lost 1 base, and 12 bases lay in between. The variable domain in full, with the rest retrieved from reference TRBV28 and TRBJ2-5, is DVKVTQSSRYLVKRTGEKVFLECVQDMDHENMFWYRQDPGLGLRLIYFSYDVKMKEKGDIPEGYSVSREKKERFSLILESASTNQTSMYLCASSPFGAQETQYFGPGTRLLVL.

On this clonotype: The junction does not match germline at one end; this may be a read error. The chain couples TRBV5-5 to TRBJ2-7; 16 bases line up with TRBD2. From germline, CDR1 is SGHKS and CDR2 YYEKEE (reference sequence). This CDR3 is 22 amino acids long. The CDR3 loop reads CASSLDPWDGGTSGRDSYEQYF. The CDR3 nucleotides are TGCGCCAGCAGCTTGGACCCCTGGGATGGGGGGACTAGCGGGAGGGACTCCTACGAGCAGTACTTC.

There are many counts of this clonotype. The chain links TRBV12-3 or TRBV12-4 to TRBJ2-5; TRBD1 matches at 7 bases. The CDR3 covers 14 residues. J gave up 1 base and V 5 bases, and 4 bases lay outside the gene matches. This CDR3 reads CASSHRTGQETQYF. The CDR3 nucleotides read TGTGCCAGCAGTCATCGGACAGGCCAAGAGACCCAGTACTTC.

This clonotype has a handful of counts. The chain uses TRBV12-5 and TRBJ1-5; D uncertain. The germline V and J ends were trimmed by 2 bases and 5 bases, with 16 bases remaining between them. The CDR3 runs to 16 residues. CDR1 LGHNT and CDR2 FRNRAP come from the germline V gene. The CDR3 bases are TGTGCTAGTGGTTTGAGGGCGGTAGGAGGTGATCAGCCCCAGCATTTT. Protein sequence: CASGLRAVGGDQPQHF.

This clonotype appeared a few times. The V call is TRBV5-6, the J call TRBJ2-5, with 9 bases aligning to TRBD2. Germline CDR1 is SGHDT and CDR2 is YYEEEE. This CDR3 comprises 15 residues. V shed 2 bases and J 3 bases; nucleotides not matched to a gene: 5. The CDR3 nucleotides are TGTGCCAGCAGCTTAAGTGGGACTAGCAAAGAGACCCAGTACTTC. Amino acids: CASSLSGTSKETQYF.

This clonotype has ten or more counts. The CDR3 loop reads CASSYDRNQPQHF. The DNA for the CDR3 is TGTGCCAGCAGTTACGACAGAAATCAGCCCCAGCATTTT. The rearrangement uses TRBV2 and TRBJ1-5, with D maybe TRBD1 (5 bases). Trimming pared 5 bases from V and 4 bases from J, leaving 9 bases between. Germline CDR1 and CDR2: SNHLY and FYNNEI. CDR3 length equals 13 residues.

The chain has TRBV5-6 and TRBJ1-1, with D perhaps matching TRBD1 (5 bases). The CDR3 contains 15 residues. The germline gives CDR1 SGHDT, CDR2 YYEEEE. Trimming took off 2 bases at V and 0 bases at J, with 11 bases between the two ends. The CDR3 sequence: CASSFGGFLNTEAFF. As DNA, the CDR3 is TGTGCCAGCAGCTTTGGGGGGTTCTTGAACACTGAAGCTTTCTTT.

This chain uses TRBV5-4 with TRBJ2-1; TRBD1 matches 8 bases. Looked up from germline, CDR1 is SGHNT and CDR2 is YYREEE (reference sequence). The CDR3 loop spans 17 amino acids. V trimming: 3 bases; J trimming: 0 bases; junction bases outside the gene matches: 8. The CDR3 bases are TGTGCCAGCAGCTCCACAGGGGGACGAAGCTCCTACAATGAGCAGTTCTTC. Encoded protein: CASSSTGGRSSYNEQFF.

This clonotype came up many times. The rearrangement joins TRBV27 to TRBJ2-7; TRBD2 agrees at 10 bases. V shed 7 bases, J shed 0 bases, and the junction held 9 bases outside the gene matches. The CDR3 covers 16 residues. The germline CDR1 and CDR2 sequences are MNHEY and SMNVEV (reference sequence). For the CDR3, the DNA is TGTGCCAGCAAACTAGCGGGGTCGTTCGGCTCCTACGAGCAGTACTTC. This encodes CASKLAGSFGSYEQYF.

In this sample, this clonotype turned up a few times. The chain uses TRBV10-3 and TRBJ1-1, with no clear D. The CDR3 covers 14 residues. V was pared by 9 bases and J by 0 bases, with 14 bases between. Germline V CDR1 and CDR2: ENHRY, SYGVKD. The CDR3 bases are TGTGCCATTGCGCCTCACGGGATGAACACTGAAGCTTTCTTT. This encodes CAIAPHGMNTEAFF.

V is TRBV7-8 and J is TRBJ2-4; the match to TRBD1 covers 10 bases. The CDR3 has 15 residues. V was pared by 5 bases and J by 7 bases, with 8 bases of the junction left unmatched. CDR1 and CDR2 from the germline V gene are SGHVS and FQNEAQ. CDR3 in DNA: TGTGCCAGCAGCGACGACAGGGGGCGCGGGAACATTCAGTACTTC. Encoded protein: CASSDDRGRGNIQYF. The full variable domain, with the rest looked up from reference TRBV7-8 and TRBJ2-4, is GAGVSQSPRYKVAKRGQDVALRCDPISGHVSLFWYQQALGQGPEFLTYFQNEAQLDKSGLPSDRFFAERPEGSVSTLKIQRTQQEDSAVYLCASSDDRGRGNIQYFGAGTRLSVL.

This clonotype showed up just a few times. V gene TRBV11-3 combines with J gene TRBJ2-3; TRBD1 might be the D (5 bases). CDR3 size: 13 residues. Per germline, CDR1 SGHNT and CDR2 YENEEA. V lost 2 bases and J lost 3, with 6 bases in between. The CDR3 DNA reads TGTGCCAGCAGCTTACGACAGACAGATACGCAGTATTTT. The encoded protein is CASSLRQTDTQYF.